This TCR beta chain comes out of a study of low-dose radiotherapy and immunotherapy resistance in tumors. As for the study in general: Cyclophosphamide was given intravenously at 200 mg/m2 every two weeks, and each dose came one day before radiation and immunotherapy.

This CDR3 is built from 16 residues. V lost 1 base, J lost 4 bases, and 14 bases lay in between. The germline CDR1 and CDR2 sequences are SGHAT and FQNNGV. Covering alpha and beta chains, TRAV- and TRBV-specific primers were used for the first-strand cDNA. TCR amplification involved around 22 PCR cycles with a constant-region primer and V-primer adapter. In vitro transcription amplified isolated mRNA. TCRdb called the reads again in MiXCR, with one record for every CDR3 protein. The sample holds approximately 45,000 distinct CDR3 sequences, 20% to 25% seen once. Noted time point: after trial treatment. Treatment meaning: LDRT plus nivolumab, ipilimumab, low-dose cyclophosphamide and aspirin (RACIN trial). The donors' treatment consisted of nivolumab, ipilimumab, aspirin, low-dose cyclophosphamide and low-dose radiotherapy.

The TCR comes from a male donor with prostate cancer. The sample here was PBMCs, taken after low-dose radiotherapy plus immunotherapy. The chain combines TRBV11-2 with TRBJ2-1; possible D gene TRBD2, 6 bases. The CDR3 reads CASSLVLGGIYNEQFF. The CDR3 DNA reads as TGTGCCAGCAGCTTAGTTTTGGGGGGTATATACAATGAGCAGTTCTTC.